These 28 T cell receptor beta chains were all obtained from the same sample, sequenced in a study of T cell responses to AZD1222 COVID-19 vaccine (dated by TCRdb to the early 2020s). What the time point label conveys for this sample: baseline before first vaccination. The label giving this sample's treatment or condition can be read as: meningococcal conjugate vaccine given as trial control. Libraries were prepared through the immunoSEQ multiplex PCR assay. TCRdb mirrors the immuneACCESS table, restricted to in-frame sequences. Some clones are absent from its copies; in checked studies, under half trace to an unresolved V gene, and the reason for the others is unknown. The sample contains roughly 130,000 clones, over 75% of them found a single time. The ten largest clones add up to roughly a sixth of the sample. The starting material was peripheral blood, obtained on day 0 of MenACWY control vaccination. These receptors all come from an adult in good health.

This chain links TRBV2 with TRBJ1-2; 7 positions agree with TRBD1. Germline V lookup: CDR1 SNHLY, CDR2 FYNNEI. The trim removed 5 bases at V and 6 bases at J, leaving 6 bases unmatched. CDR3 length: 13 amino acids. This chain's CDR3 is CASSRGGGDGYTF. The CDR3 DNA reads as TGTGCCAGCAGTCGCGGAGGGGGCGATGGCTACACCTTC.

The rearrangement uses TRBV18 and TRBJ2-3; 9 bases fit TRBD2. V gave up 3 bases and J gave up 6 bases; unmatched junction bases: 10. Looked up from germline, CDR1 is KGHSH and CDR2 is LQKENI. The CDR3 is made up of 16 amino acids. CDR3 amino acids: CASSPGGLAGGDTQYF. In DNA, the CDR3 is TGTGCCAGCTCACCGGGGGGACTAGCCGGAGGGGATACGCAGTATTTT.

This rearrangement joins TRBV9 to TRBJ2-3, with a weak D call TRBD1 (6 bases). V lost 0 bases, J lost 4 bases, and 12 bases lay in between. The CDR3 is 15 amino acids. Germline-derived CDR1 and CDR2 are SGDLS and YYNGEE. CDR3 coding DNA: TGTGCCAGCAGCGTAGGGGCAGGGGAAGCAGATACGCAGTATTTT. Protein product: CASSVGAGEADTQYF.

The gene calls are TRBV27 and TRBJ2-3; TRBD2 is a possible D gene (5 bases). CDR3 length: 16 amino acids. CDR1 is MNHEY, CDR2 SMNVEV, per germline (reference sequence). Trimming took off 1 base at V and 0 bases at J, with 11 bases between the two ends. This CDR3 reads CASSLLGADSTDTQYF. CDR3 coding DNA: TGTGCCAGCAGTTTATTGGGAGCGGATAGCACAGATACGCAGTATTTT.

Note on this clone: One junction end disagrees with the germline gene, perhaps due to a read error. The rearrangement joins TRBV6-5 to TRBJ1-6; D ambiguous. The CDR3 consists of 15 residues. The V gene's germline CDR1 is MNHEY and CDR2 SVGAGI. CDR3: CATSKGTVLDSPLHF. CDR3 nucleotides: TGTGCCACCAGTAAGGGCACAGTGTTAGATTCACCCCTCCACTTT.

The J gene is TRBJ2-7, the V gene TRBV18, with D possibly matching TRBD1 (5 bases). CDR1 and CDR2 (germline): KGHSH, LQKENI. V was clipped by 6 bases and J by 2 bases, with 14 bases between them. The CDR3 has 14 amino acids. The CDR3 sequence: CASSLKTAAYEQYF. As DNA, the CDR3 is TGTGCCAGCTCGCTCAAGACAGCTGCCTACGAGCAGTACTTC.

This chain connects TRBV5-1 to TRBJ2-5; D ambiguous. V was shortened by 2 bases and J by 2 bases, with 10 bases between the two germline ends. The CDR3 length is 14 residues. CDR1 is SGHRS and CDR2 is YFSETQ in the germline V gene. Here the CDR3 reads CASSFSPRQETQYF. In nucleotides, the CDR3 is TGCGCCAGCAGCTTCTCCCCGAGGCAAGAGACCCAGTACTTC.

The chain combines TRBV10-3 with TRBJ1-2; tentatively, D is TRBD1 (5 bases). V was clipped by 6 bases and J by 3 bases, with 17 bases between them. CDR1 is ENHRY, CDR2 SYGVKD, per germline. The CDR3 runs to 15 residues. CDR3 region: CAIRYSDTQHYGYTF. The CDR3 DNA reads TGTGCCATCAGGTACTCGGACACGCAGCACTATGGCTACACCTTC.

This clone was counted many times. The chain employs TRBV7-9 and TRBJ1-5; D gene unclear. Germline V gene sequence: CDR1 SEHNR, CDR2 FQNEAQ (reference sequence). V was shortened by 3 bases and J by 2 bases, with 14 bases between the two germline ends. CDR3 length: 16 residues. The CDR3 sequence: CASSFGPGRGNQPQHF. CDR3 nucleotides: TGTGCCAGCAGCTTTGGGCCGGGGAGGGGCAATCAGCCCCAGCATTTT.

CDR3 loop: CASNRKVSGTQYF. The CDR3 nucleotides read TGTGCCAGCAACCGGAAGGTTTCGGGGACCCAGTACTTC. The rearrangement links TRBV2 to TRBJ2-5; D unclear. The germline CDR1 and CDR2 sequences are SNHLY and FYNNEI. V was trimmed by 7 bases and J by 7 bases, leaving 16 bases between them. CDR3 length: 13 amino acids.

Here the CDR3 DNA reads TGTGCCAGTAGTATCTCCGAGGGGCAGAGGGCAGATACGCAGTATTTT. The encoded protein is CASSISEGQRADTQYF. V gene TRBV19 combines with J gene TRBJ2-3; the D gene could be TRBD1 or TRBD2 (5 bases each). V lost 3 bases, J lost 4 bases, and 17 bases lay in between. The CDR3 is 16 amino acids. Germline CDR1 LNHDA, CDR2 SQIVND (reference sequence).

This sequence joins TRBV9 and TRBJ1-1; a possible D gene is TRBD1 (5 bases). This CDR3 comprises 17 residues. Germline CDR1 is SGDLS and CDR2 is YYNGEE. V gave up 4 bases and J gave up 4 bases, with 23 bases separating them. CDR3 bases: TGTGCCAGCAGCCCCATGGGGGGGATGGGTTTGGGCACTGAAGCTTTCTTT. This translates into CASSPMGGMGLGTEAFF. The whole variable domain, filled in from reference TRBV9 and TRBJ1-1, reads DSGVTQTPKHLITATGQRVTLRCSPRSGDLSVYWYQQSLDQGLQFLIQYYNGEERAKGNILERFSAQQFPDLHSELNLSSLELGDSALYFCASSPMGGMGLGTEAFFGQGTRLTVV.

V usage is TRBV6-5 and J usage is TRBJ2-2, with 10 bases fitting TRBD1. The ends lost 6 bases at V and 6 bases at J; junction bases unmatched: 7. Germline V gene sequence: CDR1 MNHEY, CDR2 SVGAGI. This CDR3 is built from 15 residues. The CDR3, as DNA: TGTGCCAGCAGACGGACAGGGGGTGGCTCCGGGGAGCTGTTTTTT. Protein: CASRRTGGGSGELFF.

CDR3 nucleotide sequence: TGTGCCAGCAGTGAGCTGCTAGCAGACGGCCGCTACGAGCAGTACTTC. Amino acid sequence: CASSELLADGRYEQYF. The chain links TRBV2 to TRBJ2-7, with D perhaps TRBD2 (5 bases). This CDR3 spans 16 amino acids. With 3 bases removed from V and 3 bases from J, the gap between germline ends came to 18 bases. Germline CDR1 SNHLY, CDR2 FYNNEI.

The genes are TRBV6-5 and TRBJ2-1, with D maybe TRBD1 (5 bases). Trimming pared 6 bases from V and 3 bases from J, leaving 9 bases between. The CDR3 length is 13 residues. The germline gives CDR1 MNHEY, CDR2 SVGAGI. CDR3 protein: CASRDTLYNEQFF. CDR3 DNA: TGTGCCAGCAGGGACACACTCTACAATGAGCAGTTCTTC.

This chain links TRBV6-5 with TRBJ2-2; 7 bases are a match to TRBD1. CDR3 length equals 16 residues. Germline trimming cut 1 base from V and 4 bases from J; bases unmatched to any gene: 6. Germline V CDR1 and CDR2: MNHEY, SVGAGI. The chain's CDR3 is CASSYFQGDGTGELFF. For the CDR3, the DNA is TGTGCCAGCAGTTACTTCCAGGGGGACGGCACCGGGGAGCTGTTTTTT.

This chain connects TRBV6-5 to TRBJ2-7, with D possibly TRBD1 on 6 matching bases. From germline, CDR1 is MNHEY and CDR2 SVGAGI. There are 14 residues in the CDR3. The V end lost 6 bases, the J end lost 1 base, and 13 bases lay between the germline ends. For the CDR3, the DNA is TGTGCCAGCAGAAGACAGGCGAATTCCTACGAGCAGTACTTC. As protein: CASRRQANSYEQYF.

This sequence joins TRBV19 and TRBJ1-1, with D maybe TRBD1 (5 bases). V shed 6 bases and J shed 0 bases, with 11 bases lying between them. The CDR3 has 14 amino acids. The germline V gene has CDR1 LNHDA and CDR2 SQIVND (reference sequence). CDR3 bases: TGTGCCAGTAGGAATGGACACCTGAACACTGAAGCTTTCTTT. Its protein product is CASRNGHLNTEAFF.

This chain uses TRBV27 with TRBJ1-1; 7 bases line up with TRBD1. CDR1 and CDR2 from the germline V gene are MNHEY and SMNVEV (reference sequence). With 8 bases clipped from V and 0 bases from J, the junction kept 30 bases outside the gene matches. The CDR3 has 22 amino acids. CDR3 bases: TGTGCCAGCTCCATTAACCAGGATACGGCGGTGCCATCGGGACAGTTGAACACTGAAGCTTTCTTT. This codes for CASSINQDTAVPSGQLNTEAFF.

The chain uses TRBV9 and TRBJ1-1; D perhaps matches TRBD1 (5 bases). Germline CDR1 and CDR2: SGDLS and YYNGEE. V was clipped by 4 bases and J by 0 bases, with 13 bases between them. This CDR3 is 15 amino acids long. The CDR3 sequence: CASSLSGTVNTEAFF. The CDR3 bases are TGTGCCAGCAGCTTGAGCGGGACGGTGAACACTGAAGCTTTCTTT.

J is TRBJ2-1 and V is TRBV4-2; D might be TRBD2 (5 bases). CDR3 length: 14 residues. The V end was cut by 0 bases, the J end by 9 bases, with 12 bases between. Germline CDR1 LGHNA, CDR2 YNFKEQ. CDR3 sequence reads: CASSQDRTLGEQFF. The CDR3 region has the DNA TGTGCCAGCAGCCAAGATAGGACTTTGGGTGAGCAGTTCTTC.

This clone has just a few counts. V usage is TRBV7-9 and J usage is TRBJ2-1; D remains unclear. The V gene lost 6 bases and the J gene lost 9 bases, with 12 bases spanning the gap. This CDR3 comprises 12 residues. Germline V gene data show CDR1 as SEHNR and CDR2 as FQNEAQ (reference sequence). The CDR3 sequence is CASSLLDVEQFF. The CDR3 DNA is TGTGCCAGCAGTCTCCTAGATGTTGAGCAGTTCTTC. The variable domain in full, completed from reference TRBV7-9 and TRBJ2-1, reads DTGVSQNPRHKITKRGQNVTFRCDPISEHNRLYWYRQTLGQGPEFLTYFQNEAQLEKSRLLSDRFSAERPKGSFSTLEIQRTEQGDSAMYLCASSLLDVEQFFGPGTRLTVL.

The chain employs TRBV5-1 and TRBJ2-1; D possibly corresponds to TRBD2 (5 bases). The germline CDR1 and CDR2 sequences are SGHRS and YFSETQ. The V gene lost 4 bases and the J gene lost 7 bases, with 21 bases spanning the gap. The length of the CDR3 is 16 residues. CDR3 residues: CASSDGRLERDNEQFF. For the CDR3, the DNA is TGCGCCAGCAGCGATGGTCGTCTGGAGAGGGATAATGAGCAGTTCTTC.

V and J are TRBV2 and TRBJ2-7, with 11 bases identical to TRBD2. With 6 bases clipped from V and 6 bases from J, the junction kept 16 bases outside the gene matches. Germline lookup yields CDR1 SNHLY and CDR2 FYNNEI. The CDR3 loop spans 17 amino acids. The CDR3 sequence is CASRGRKLAGDLLEQYF. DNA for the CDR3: TGTGCCAGCAGGGGTAGAAAACTAGCGGGAGATCTCCTCGAGCAGTACTTC.

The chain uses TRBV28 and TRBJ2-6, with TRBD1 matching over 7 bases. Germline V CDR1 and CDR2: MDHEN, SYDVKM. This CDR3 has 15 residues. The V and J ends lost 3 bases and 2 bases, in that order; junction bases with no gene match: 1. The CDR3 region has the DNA TGTGCCAGCAGTTTTCAGGGGGCTGGGGCCAACGTCCTGACTTTC. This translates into CASSFQGAGANVLTF.

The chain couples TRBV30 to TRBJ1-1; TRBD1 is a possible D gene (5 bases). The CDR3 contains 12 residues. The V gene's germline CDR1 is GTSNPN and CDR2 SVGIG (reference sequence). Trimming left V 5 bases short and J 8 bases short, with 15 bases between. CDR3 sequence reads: CAWDGTDPEAFF. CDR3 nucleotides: TGTGCCTGGGACGGGACCGATCCAGAAGCTTTCTTT.

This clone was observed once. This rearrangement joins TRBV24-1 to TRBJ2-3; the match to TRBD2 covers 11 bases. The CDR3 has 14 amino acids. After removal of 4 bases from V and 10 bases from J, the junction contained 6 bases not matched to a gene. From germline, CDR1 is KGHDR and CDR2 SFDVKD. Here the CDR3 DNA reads TGTGCCACCAGTGACACTAGCGGGAGTTTTTCGCAGTATTTT. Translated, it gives CATSDTSGSFSQYF.

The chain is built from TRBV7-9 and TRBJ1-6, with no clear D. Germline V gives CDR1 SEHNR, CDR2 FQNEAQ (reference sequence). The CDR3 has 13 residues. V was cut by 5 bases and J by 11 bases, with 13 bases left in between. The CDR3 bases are TGTGCCAGCAGCACACCAGGCCCTACACCCCTCCACTTT. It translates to CASSTPGPTPLHF.